This T cell receptor beta chain originates from a study of HIV-infected patients and healthy controls. Study-wide results and caveats: Eight alpha and eight beta V genes differed significantly in mean usage between HIV-infected patients and controls. The study did not determine the donors' HLA types. HIV+ repertoires were severely depleted of MAIT alpha-chain CDR3s, unlike healthy controls.

CDR1 is MNHNY, CDR2 SVGAGI, per germline (reference sequence). V was cut by 7 bases and J by 6 bases, with 10 bases left in between. The CDR3 length is 12 residues. No cell fractionation was done, so the repertoire covers all unsorted peripheral blood T cells. This clonotype is classed as medium-sized. The antigen is unknown. Alpha and beta constant-region primers primed reverse transcription of 400 to 500 ng RNA. Each of the alpha and beta chains got its own library through chain-specific third strand synthesis with indices. A 12-nucleotide barcode per molecule came from two concatenated random hexamers added pre-amplification. TCRdb re-called the 5' RACE reads through MiXCR, storing one row per CDR3 protein. The table includes some 10,000 distinct CDR3 sequences, approximately 8% detected once.

This chain joins TRBV6-6 and TRBJ2-1; D is unresolved. This clonotype was sampled from an adult in good health. Source material: blood. The CDR3 here is CASIGVGNEQFF. CDR3 in DNA: TGTGCCAGCATTGGGGTAGGCAATGAGCAGTTCTTC.